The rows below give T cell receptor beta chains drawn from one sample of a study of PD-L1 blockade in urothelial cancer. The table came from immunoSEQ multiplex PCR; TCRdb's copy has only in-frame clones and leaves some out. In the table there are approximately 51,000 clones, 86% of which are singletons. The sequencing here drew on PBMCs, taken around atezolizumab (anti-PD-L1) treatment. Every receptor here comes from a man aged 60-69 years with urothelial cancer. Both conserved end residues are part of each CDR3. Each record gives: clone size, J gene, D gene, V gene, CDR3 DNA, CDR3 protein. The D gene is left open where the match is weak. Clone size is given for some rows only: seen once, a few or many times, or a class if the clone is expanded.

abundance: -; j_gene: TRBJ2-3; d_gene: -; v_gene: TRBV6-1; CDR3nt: TGTGCCAGCAGTGAAGGACGGGGGAGCACAGATACGCAGTATTTT; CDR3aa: CASSEGRGSTDTQYF
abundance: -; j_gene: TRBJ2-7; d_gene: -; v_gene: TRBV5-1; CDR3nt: TGCGCCAGCAGCTTGGCGTTAGCCTACGAGCAGTACTTC; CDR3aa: CASSLALAYEQYF
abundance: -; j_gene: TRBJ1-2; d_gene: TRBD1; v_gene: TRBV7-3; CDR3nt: TGTGCCAGCAGCCTAGGACAGGGATCGGGCTACACCTTC; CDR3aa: CASSLGQGSGYTF
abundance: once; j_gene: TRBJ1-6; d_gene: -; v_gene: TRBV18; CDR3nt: TGTGCCAGCTCACCTTCACTGGGCTCCAATAATTCACCCCTCCACTTT; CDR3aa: CASSPSLGSNNSPLHF
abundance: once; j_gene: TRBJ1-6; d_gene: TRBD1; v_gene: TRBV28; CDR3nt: TGTGCCAGCAGTTCAGGACAGGGCCCGAATTCACCCCTCCACTTT; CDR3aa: CASSSGQGPNSPLHF
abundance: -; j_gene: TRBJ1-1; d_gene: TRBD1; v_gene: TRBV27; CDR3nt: TGTGCCAGCAGGAGACCGGGACAGGGGCCCACTGAAGCTTTCTTT; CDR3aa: CASRRPGQGPTEAFF
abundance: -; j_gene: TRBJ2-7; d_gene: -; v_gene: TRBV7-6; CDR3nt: TGTGCCAGCAGCTTACAACAAAACTACGAGCAGTACTTC; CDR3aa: CASSLQQNYEQYF
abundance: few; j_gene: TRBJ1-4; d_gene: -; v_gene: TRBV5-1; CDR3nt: TGCGCCAGCAGCTTGGCACAGGGTAATAAGGAAAAACTGTTTTTT; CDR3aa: CASSLAQGNKEKLFF
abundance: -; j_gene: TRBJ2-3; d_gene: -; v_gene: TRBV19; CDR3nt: TGTGCCAGTAGTACGGGGGGCCGAACAGATACGCAGTATTTT; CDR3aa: CASSTGGRTDTQYF
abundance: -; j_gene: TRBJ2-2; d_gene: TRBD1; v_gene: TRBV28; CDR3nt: TGTGCCAGCAGGCAACAGGGGGCCGACACCGGGGAGCTGTTTTTT; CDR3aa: CASRQQGADTGELFF
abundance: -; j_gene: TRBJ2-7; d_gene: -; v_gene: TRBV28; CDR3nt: TGTGCCAGCAGTTCTGGGAGTCGGAACGAGCAGTACTTC; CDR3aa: CASSSGSRNEQYF
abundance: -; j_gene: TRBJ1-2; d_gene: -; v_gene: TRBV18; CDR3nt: TGTGCCAGCGGCCTACAAGGGCAGGGGTTTGGTGGCTACACCTTC; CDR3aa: CASGLQGQGFGGYTF
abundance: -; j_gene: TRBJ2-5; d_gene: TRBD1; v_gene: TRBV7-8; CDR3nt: TGTGCCAGCAGCCGGGACAGACAAGAGACCCAGTACTTC; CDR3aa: CASSRDRQETQYF
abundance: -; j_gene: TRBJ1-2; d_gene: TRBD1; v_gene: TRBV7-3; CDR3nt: TGTGCCAGCAGCTTAGATTCCACAGGGGCGACTGGCTACACCTTC; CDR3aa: CASSLDSTGATGYTF
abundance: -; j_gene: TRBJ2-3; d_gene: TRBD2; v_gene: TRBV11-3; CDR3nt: TGTGCCAGCAGTCCTCGCGGGGGGTGGACAGATACGCAGTATTTT; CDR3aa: CASSPRGGWTDTQYF
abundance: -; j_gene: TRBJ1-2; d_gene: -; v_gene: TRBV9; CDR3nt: TGTGCCAGCAGCGTAGGGACAGCTCCTAACTATGGCTACACCTTC; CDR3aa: CASSVGTAPNYGYTF
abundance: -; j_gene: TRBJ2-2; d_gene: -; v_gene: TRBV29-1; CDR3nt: TGCAGCGTTGCTGGCACCACCGGGGAGCTGTTTTTT; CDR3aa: CSVAGTTGELFF
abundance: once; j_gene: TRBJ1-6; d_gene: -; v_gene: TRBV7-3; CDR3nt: TGTGCCAGCAGCTTAGAGCCCGCGCGACCTTGGAGCTCCTATAATTCACCCCTCCACTTT; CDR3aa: CASSLEPARPWSSYNSPLHF
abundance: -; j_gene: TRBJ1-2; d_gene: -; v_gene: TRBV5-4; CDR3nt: TGTGCCAGCAGCTTAACGGACACCCGCTACACCTTC; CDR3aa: CASSLTDTRYTF
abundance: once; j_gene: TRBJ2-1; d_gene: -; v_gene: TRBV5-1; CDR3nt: TGCGCCAGCAGCTTGGGGCAGGGAAGAAATGAGCAGTTCTTC; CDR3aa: CASSLGQGRNEQFF
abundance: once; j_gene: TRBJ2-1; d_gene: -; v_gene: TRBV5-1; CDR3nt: TGCGCCAGCAGCTTGGCCAGGGTCTCTACCAATGAGCAGTTCTTC; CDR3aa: CASSLARVSTNEQFF
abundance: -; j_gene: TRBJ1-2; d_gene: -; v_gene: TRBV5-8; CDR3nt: TGTGCCAGCAGCTTTTACCTAGACGCGAATGGCTACACCTTC; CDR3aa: CASSFYLDANGYTF
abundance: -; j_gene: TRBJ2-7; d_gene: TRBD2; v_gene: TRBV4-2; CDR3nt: TGTGCCAGCAGCCAAGGGGGGGGGATGGCTCGCGAGCAGTACTTC; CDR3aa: CASSQGGGMAREQYF
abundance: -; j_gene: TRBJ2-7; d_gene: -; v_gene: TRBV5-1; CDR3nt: TGCGCCAGCAGCTTGGTAGCGGACTCCTACGAGCAGTACTTC; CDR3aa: CASSLVADSYEQYF
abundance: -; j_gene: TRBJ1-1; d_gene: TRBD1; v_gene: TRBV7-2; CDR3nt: TGTGCCAGCAGCTTAGGCCGACAGGGTTGGGGGAACACTGAAGCTTTCTTT; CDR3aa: CASSLGRQGWGNTEAFF
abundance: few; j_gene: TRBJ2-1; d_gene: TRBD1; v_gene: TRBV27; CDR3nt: TGTGCCAGCAGTCCTGCGGACAGGGGGAACTACAATGAGCAGTTCTTC; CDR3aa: CASSPADRGNYNEQFF
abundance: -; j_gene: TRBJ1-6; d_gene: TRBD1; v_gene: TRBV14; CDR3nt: TGTGCCAGCAGCCCGACAGGGTCGGAAACCCTCCACTTT; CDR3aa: CASSPTGSETLHF
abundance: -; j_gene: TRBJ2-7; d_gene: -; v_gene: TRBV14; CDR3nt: TGTGCCAGCAGCAGACAGACCGGGTCCTACGAGCAGTACTTC; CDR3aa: CASSRQTGSYEQYF
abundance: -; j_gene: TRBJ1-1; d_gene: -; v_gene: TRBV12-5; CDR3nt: TGTGCTAGTGGCCCCCGGGACACTGAAGCTTTCTTT; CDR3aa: CASGPRDTEAFF
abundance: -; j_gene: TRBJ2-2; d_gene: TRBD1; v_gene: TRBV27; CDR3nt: TGTGCCAGCAGTAAGGGACAGGGGCCCACCGGGGAGCTGTTTTTT; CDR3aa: CASSKGQGPTGELFF
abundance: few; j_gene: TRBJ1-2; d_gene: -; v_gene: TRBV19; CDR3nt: TGTGCCAGTAGTATAGGGGGCAGCCTCATCTATGGCTACACCTTC; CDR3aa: CASSIGGSLIYGYTF
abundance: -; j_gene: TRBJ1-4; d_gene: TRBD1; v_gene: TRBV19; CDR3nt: TGTGCCAGTAGCCCAGCCAGGGGGCTAACTAATGAAAAACTGTTTTTT; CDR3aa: CASSPARGLTNEKLFF
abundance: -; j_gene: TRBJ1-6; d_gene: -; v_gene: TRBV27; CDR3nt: TGTGCCAGCAGTTTCCGGGTCACTAACTCCTATAATTCACCCCTCCACTTT; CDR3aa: CASSFRVTNSYNSPLHF
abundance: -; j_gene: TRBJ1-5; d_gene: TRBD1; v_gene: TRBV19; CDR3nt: TGTGCCAGTAGTATCTCCCGGACAGGGGTGTTTCAGCCCCAGCATTTT; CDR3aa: CASSISRTGVFQPQHF
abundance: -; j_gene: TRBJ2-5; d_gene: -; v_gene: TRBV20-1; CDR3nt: TGCAGTGCTCTAGGCCGAGAGACCCAGTACTTC; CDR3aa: CSALGRETQYF
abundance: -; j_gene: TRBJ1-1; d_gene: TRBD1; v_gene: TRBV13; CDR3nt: TGTGCCAGCAGCTTACCCGGGACAGGGCGGACTGAAGCTTTCTTT; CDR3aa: CASSLPGTGRTEAFF